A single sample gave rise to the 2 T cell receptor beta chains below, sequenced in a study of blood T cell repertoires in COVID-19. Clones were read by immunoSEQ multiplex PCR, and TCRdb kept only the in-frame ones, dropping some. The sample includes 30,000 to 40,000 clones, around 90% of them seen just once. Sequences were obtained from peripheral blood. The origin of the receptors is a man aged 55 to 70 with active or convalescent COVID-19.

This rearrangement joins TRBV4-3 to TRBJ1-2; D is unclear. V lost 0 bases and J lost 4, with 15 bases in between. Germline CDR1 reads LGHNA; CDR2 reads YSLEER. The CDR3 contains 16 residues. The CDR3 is CASSQDLRQPLYGYTF. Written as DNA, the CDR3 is TGCGCCAGCAGCCAAGATTTACGACAACCGCTCTATGGCTACACCTTC.

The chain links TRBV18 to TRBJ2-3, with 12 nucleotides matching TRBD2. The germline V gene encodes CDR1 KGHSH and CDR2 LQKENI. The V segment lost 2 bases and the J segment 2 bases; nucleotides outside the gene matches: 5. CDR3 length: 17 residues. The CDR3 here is CASSPVGLAGSTDTQYF. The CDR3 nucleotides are TGTGCCAGCTCACCAGTGGGACTAGCGGGTTCCACAGATACGCAGTATTTT.